One sample yielded the 6 T cell receptor beta chains listed below, sequenced in a study of blood T cells in healthy people across ages. A sample-barcoded 5' primer and a J-beta primer mix were used in a second PCR of roughly 6 to 12 cycles. TCRdb itself ran the 5' RACE reads through MiXCR, one entry per CDR3 protein. Here the sample spans some 1.4 million distinct CDR3 sequences, 42% being singletons. Material: blood. The receptors here all came from a woman younger than 35 in good health.

The J gene is TRBJ2-7, the V gene TRBV15; no definite D call. Trimming cost V 6 bases and J 2 bases, with 11 bases left between them. Per germline, CDR1 LNHNV and CDR2 YYDKDF (reference sequence). This CDR3 is 13 amino acids long. The CDR3 DNA reads as TGTGCCACCAGGATAACAGACACCTACGAGCAGTACTTC. Translated: CATRITDTYEQYF.

The CDR3 DNA reads TGTGCCTGGAGAAATAGCGGGATGAGCTCCTACGAGCAGTACTTC. This gives the protein CAWRNSGMSSYEQYF. The rearrangement links TRBV30 to TRBJ2-7; 8 bases fit TRBD2. Germline V lookup: CDR1 GTSNPN, CDR2 SVGIG (reference sequence). V was pared by 3 bases and J by 0 bases, with 7 bases of the junction left unmatched. The CDR3 sequence is 15 residues long.

This clonotype has a handful of counts. The gene calls are TRBV20-1 and TRBJ1-5; D unresolved. V lost 3 bases and J 0 bases, leaving 12 bases between the germline ends. The CDR3 extends over 15 amino acids. CDR1 DFQATT and CDR2 SNEGSKA come from the germline V gene (reference sequence). The CDR3 here is CSASGGINSNQPQHF. The CDR3 coding sequence is TGCAGTGCTAGTGGCGGAATTAATAGCAATCAGCCCCAGCATTTT.

The V call is TRBV28, the J call TRBJ2-5; D is unclear. This CDR3 comprises 12 residues. Germline CDR1 MDHEN, CDR2 SYDVKM. CDR3 nucleotides: TGTGCGCATGCCCCTATAGGAGAGACCCAGTACTTC. This encodes CAHAPIGETQYF.

On this clonotype itself: The junction departs from germline at one end; a sequencing error may be responsible. The V and J genes are TRBV27 and TRBJ1-4, with 7 bases fitting TRBD1. This CDR3 spans 14 amino acids. Germline lookup yields CDR1 MNHEY and CDR2 SMNVEV (reference sequence). CDR3 nucleotides: TGTGCCAGCAGTTCCCACAGGGGTTTGGAAAAACCGTTTTTT. Translation: CASSSHRGLEKPFF.

This clonotype showed up just a few times. The V call is TRBV7-9, the J call TRBJ1-4; D is perhaps TRBD1 (5 bases). The CDR3 runs 14 residues. V shed 0 bases and J shed 8 bases, with 10 bases lying between them. The germline V gene encodes CDR1 SEHNR and CDR2 FQNEAQ (reference sequence). The CDR3 reads CASSLAGGGEKLFF. CDR3 in DNA: TGTGCCAGCAGCTTAGCGGGGGGAGGCGAAAAACTGTTTTTT.